This entry describes one T cell receptor (beta chain). Individuals drawn from under 30 US areas were roughly 18 to 100 years old. Participants' own reports of clinical history determined their cohort assignment. The sample belongs to a study of blood T cell repertoires in COVID-19. Only in-frame clones appear in the TCRdb table, and some are missing; sequencing was by immunoSEQ multiplex PCR. This repertoire shows around 200,000 clones, approximately 90% found once; its top ten account for over 0.95%. This CDR3 has 18 residues. The source of this sequence is a man in his thirties or forties who had recovered from COVID-19. Sequenced material: PBMCs or T cells enriched from blood (not recorded which). This rearrangement joins TRBV21-1 to TRBJ2-1; TRBD1 reflects the table's D call only, with no check against the DNA. TRBV21-1 is assigned pseudogene status. The CDR3 protein is CASSKMGEGGGKENEQFF. The CDR3 DNA follows: TGTGCCAGCAGCAAAATGGGCGAAGGAGGGGGCAAAGAGAATGAGCAGTTCTTC.